The rows below give T cell receptor beta chains drawn from one sample of a study of blood T cell repertoires in COVID-19. Here immunoSEQ multiplex PCR was the method, and the copy in TCRdb shows in-frame clones only, minus some. The repertoire has around 200,000 clones, about 90% of them found once; the top ten carry about 0.58%. Material: peripheral blood. The source is a man aged 50 to 59 with acute or convalescent COVID-19. Both conserved end residues are part of each CDR3. D genes are given only for firm matches. Rows give clone size only sometimes, using once, few, many, or a class for an expanded clone.

D gene: TRBD1; clone size: NA; V gene: TRBV28; J gene: TRBJ1-5; CDR3 protein: CASGQGSQPQHF; CDR3 DNA: TGTGCCAGCGGACAGGGAAGCCAGCCCCAGCATTTT
D gene: TRBD1; clone size: few; V gene: TRBV18; J gene: TRBJ1-3; CDR3 protein: CASSLTTGAGNTIYF; CDR3 DNA: TGTGCCAGCTCACTTACGACAGGGGCTGGAAACACCATATATTTT
D gene: NA; clone size: NA; V gene: TRBV28; J gene: TRBJ2-5; CDR3 protein: CASSSATNYQETQYF; CDR3 DNA: TGTGCCAGCAGTTCTGCAACTAATTATCAAGAGACCCAGTACTTC
D gene: NA; clone size: once; V gene: TRBV9; J gene: TRBJ2-6; CDR3 protein: CASSVGRVSGANVLTF; CDR3 DNA: TGTGCCAGCAGCGTAGGACGGGTTTCCGGGGCCAACGTCCTGACTTTC
D gene: TRBD1; clone size: NA; V gene: TRBV27; J gene: TRBJ2-4; CDR3 protein: CASSLRDSKNIQYF; CDR3 DNA: TGTGCCAGCAGTTTACGGGACAGTAAAAACATTCAGTACTTC
D gene: TRBD1; clone size: NA; V gene: TRBV6-5; J gene: TRBJ1-5; CDR3 protein: CASSYHGTGSNQPQHF; CDR3 DNA: TGTGCCAGCAGTTACCATGGGACAGGGAGCAATCAGCCCCAGCATTTT
D gene: TRBD2; clone size: NA; V gene: TRBV29-1; J gene: TRBJ2-2; CDR3 protein: CRVGGTAGELFF; CDR3 DNA: TGCCGCGTGGGGGGGACGGCCGGGGAGCTGTTTTTT
D gene: NA; clone size: NA; V gene: TRBV7-6; J gene: TRBJ2-3; CDR3 protein: CASSPFPNSEDTQYF; CDR3 DNA: TGTGCCAGCAGCCCCTTTCCCAATTCGGAGGATACGCAGTATTTT
D gene: TRBD1; clone size: NA; V gene: TRBV28; J gene: TRBJ2-7; CDR3 protein: CASTTGTGTYEQYF; CDR3 DNA: TGTGCCAGCACCACAGGGACAGGGACCTACGAGCAGTACTTC
D gene: NA; clone size: NA; V gene: TRBV12-3/TRBV12-4; J gene: TRBJ2-2; CDR3 protein: CASSFEGSGELFF; CDR3 DNA: TGTGCCAGCAGTTTTGAGGGAAGCGGGGAGCTGTTTTTT
D gene: TRBD1; clone size: NA; V gene: TRBV5-1; J gene: TRBJ1-3; CDR3 protein: CASSGTGYGNTIYF; CDR3 DNA: TGCGCCAGCAGCGGGACAGGGTATGGAAACACCATATATTTT
D gene: NA; clone size: NA; V gene: TRBV7-2; J gene: TRBJ1-4; CDR3 protein: CASSFRGPATNEKLFF; CDR3 DNA: TGTGCCAGCAGCTTCAGGGGCCCGGCAACTAATGAAAAACTGTTTTTT
D gene: NA; clone size: NA; V gene: TRBV29-1; J gene: TRBJ2-3; CDR3 protein: CSHIGGVSTDTQYF; CDR3 DNA: TGCAGCCACATAGGGGGGGTGAGCACAGATACGCAGTATTTT
D gene: NA; clone size: NA; V gene: TRBV6-2/TRBV6-3; J gene: TRBJ1-5; CDR3 protein: CASSSGTYSNQPQHF; CDR3 DNA: TGTGCCAGCAGTTCGGGGACATATAGCAATCAGCCCCAGCATTTT
D gene: NA; clone size: NA; V gene: TRBV19; J gene: TRBJ2-7; CDR3 protein: CASSIRQDFPYEQYF; CDR3 DNA: TGTGCCAGTAGTATAAGGCAGGACTTCCCCTACGAGCAGTACTTC
D gene: NA; clone size: NA; V gene: TRBV28; J gene: TRBJ1-5; CDR3 protein: CAIQNPQGWNQPQHF; CDR3 DNA: TGTGCCATCCAGAACCCACAGGGCTGGAATCAGCCCCAGCATTTT
D gene: TRBD1; clone size: NA; V gene: TRBV6-5; J gene: TRBJ1-1; CDR3 protein: CASIRAGGTEAFF; CDR3 DNA: TGTGCCAGCATTCGTGCAGGGGGCACTGAAGCTTTCTTT
D gene: TRBD1; clone size: NA; V gene: TRBV27; J gene: TRBJ1-1; CDR3 protein: CATRNDRAEAFF; CDR3 DNA: TGTGCCACACGGAATGACAGGGCTGAAGCTTTCTTT
D gene: NA; clone size: few; V gene: TRBV27; J gene: TRBJ2-1; CDR3 protein: CASRARLSSYNEQFF; CDR3 DNA: TGTGCCAGCAGGGCCCGTTTAAGCTCCTACAATGAGCAGTTCTTC
D gene: TRBD1; clone size: NA; V gene: TRBV11-3; J gene: TRBJ2-1; CDR3 protein: CASSRDRDNNEQFF; CDR3 DNA: TGTGCCAGCAGCCGGGACAGGGACAACAATGAGCAGTTCTTC
D gene: NA; clone size: NA; V gene: TRBV2; J gene: TRBJ2-2; CDR3 protein: CASGRWGGNTGELFF; CDR3 DNA: TGTGCCAGCGGAAGGTGGGGAGGGAACACCGGGGAGCTGTTTTTT
D gene: NA; clone size: NA; V gene: TRBV3-1/TRBV3-2; J gene: TRBJ2-7; CDR3 protein: CASSPSWRVSYEQYF; CDR3 DNA: TGTGCCAGCAGCCCCAGTTGGCGGGTTTCCTACGAGCAGTACTTC
D gene: NA; clone size: few; V gene: TRBV9; J gene: TRBJ2-2; CDR3 protein: CASSFDTGELFF; CDR3 DNA: TGTGCCAGCAGCTTCGACACCGGGGAGCTGTTTTTT
D gene: NA; clone size: NA; V gene: TRBV10-2; J gene: TRBJ2-1; CDR3 protein: CASSGLSGTTYNEQFF; CDR3 DNA: TGCGCCAGCAGTGGCCTTAGTGGGACAACGTACAATGAGCAGTTCTTC
D gene: NA; clone size: NA; V gene: TRBV28; J gene: TRBJ2-3; CDR3 protein: CASSLRGVGTDTQYF; CDR3 DNA: TGTGCCAGCAGTCTTCGGGGAGTCGGAACAGATACGCAGTATTTT
D gene: NA; clone size: once; V gene: TRBV11-1; J gene: TRBJ2-5; CDR3 protein: CASSMGLYRETQYF; CDR3 DNA: TGTGCCAGCAGCATGGGACTTTACCGGGAGACCCAGTACTTC
D gene: NA; clone size: NA; V gene: TRBV11-1; J gene: TRBJ2-5; CDR3 protein: CASRRESSRRTQYF; CDR3 DNA: TGTGCCAGCAGACGGGAATCCTCACGACGGACCCAGTACTTC
D gene: NA; clone size: NA; V gene: TRBV9; J gene: TRBJ2-5; CDR3 protein: CASSVEEQTQYF; CDR3 DNA: TGTGCCAGCAGCGTAGAAGAGCAGACCCAGTACTTC
D gene: NA; clone size: few; V gene: TRBV19; J gene: TRBJ1-5; CDR3 protein: CASRDTSGTRNQPQHF; CDR3 DNA: TGTGCCAGTAGAGATACAAGCGGGACTCGCAATCAGCCCCAGCATTTT
D gene: NA; clone size: once; V gene: TRBV6-5; J gene: TRBJ1-4; CDR3 protein: CASSYSTGATNEKLFF; CDR3 DNA: TGTGCCAGCAGTTACTCGACGGGGGCAACTAATGAAAAACTGTTTTTT
D gene: TRBD1; clone size: NA; V gene: TRBV29-1; J gene: TRBJ1-5; CDR3 protein: CSAGQGHQPQHF; CDR3 DNA: TGCAGCGCCGGACAGGGCCATCAGCCCCAGCATTTT
D gene: NA; clone size: NA; V gene: TRBV28; J gene: TRBJ2-3; CDR3 protein: CASSPTPSSVPEYF; CDR3 DNA: TGTGCCAGCAGTCCCACCCCCTCTAGCGTTCCCGAGTATTTT
D gene: NA; clone size: NA; V gene: TRBV7-9; J gene: TRBJ1-2; CDR3 protein: CASSLGGGRYGYTF; CDR3 DNA: TGTGCCAGCAGCTTAGGAGGGGGAAGATATGGCTACACCTTC
D gene: NA; clone size: NA; V gene: TRBV2; J gene: TRBJ1-4; CDR3 protein: CATGSETEKLFF; CDR3 DNA: TGTGCCACCGGGTCGGAGACGGAAAAACTGTTTTTT
D gene: NA; clone size: NA; V gene: TRBV7-6; J gene: TRBJ2-5; CDR3 protein: CASSADSVAETQYF; CDR3 DNA: TGTGCCAGCAGCGCAGACAGTGTTGCGGAGACCCAGTACTTC
D gene: TRBD2; clone size: NA; V gene: TRBV10-2; J gene: TRBJ2-1; CDR3 protein: CASAGLGDSYNEQFF; CDR3 DNA: TGCGCCAGCGCCGGACTAGGGGACTCCTACAATGAGCAGTTCTTC
D gene: TRBD1; clone size: few; V gene: TRBV15; J gene: TRBJ1-6; CDR3 protein: CATSGRQGAFSPLHF; CDR3 DNA: TGTGCCACCAGCGGTAGACAGGGGGCCTTTTCACCCCTCCACTTT
D gene: NA; clone size: NA; V gene: TRBV21-1; J gene: TRBJ2-7; CDR3 protein: CASSKAHTFLIAGPSYEQYF; CDR3 DNA: TGTGCCAGCAGCAAAGCCCACACCTTTCTGATAGCGGGACCCTCCTACGAGCAGTACTTC
D gene: TRBD1; clone size: NA; V gene: TRBV4-2; J gene: TRBJ1-1; CDR3 protein: CASSPSSDRENTEAFF; CDR3 DNA: TGTGCCAGCAGCCCATCGTCCGACAGGGAGAACACTGAAGCTTTCTTT
D gene: NA; clone size: NA; V gene: TRBV11-2; J gene: TRBJ2-7; CDR3 protein: CASSLEQFSYEQYF; CDR3 DNA: TGTGCCAGCAGCTTAGAGCAGTTCTCCTACGAGCAGTACTTC
D gene: TRBD1; clone size: NA; V gene: TRBV20-1; J gene: TRBJ1-2; CDR3 protein: CSASRQGYGYTF; CDR3 DNA: TGCAGTGCTAGTCGACAGGGCTATGGCTACACCTTC
D gene: TRBD2; clone size: NA; V gene: TRBV2; J gene: TRBJ2-1; CDR3 protein: CASSGASGRSYEQFF; CDR3 DNA: TGTGCCAGCAGTGGTGCTAGCGGGAGGTCGTATGAGCAGTTCTTC
D gene: TRBD1; clone size: few; V gene: TRBV10-3; J gene: TRBJ2-1; CDR3 protein: CAIKDRGTNEQFF; CDR3 DNA: TGTGCCATCAAGGACAGGGGAACGAATGAGCAGTTCTTC
D gene: TRBD2; clone size: NA; V gene: TRBV28; J gene: TRBJ2-3; CDR3 protein: CASSSSLRTSGHTDTQYF; CDR3 DNA: TGTGCCAGCAGTTCGAGCCTAAGGACTAGCGGACACACAGATACGCAGTATTTT
D gene: NA; clone size: once; V gene: TRBV10-3; J gene: TRBJ2-6; CDR3 protein: CAISETGSSGANVLTF; CDR3 DNA: TGTGCCATCAGTGAGACAGGGTCCTCCGGGGCCAACGTCCTGACTTTC
D gene: TRBD2; clone size: NA; V gene: TRBV2; J gene: TRBJ2-5; CDR3 protein: CASSRLAGGQETQYF; CDR3 DNA: TGTGCCAGCAGTAGACTAGCGGGAGGTCAAGAGACCCAGTACTTC
D gene: TRBD2; clone size: NA; V gene: TRBV11-2; J gene: TRBJ2-1; CDR3 protein: CASSLDLVGGLLNEQFF; CDR3 DNA: TGTGCCAGCAGCTTAGATCTCGTGGGAGGGCTATTGAATGAGCAGTTCTTC
D gene: TRBD1; clone size: NA; V gene: TRBV6-5; J gene: TRBJ2-5; CDR3 protein: CASSSRDRVETQYF; CDR3 DNA: TGTGCCAGCAGCTCGCGGGACAGGGTTGAGACCCAGTACTTC
D gene: NA; clone size: once; V gene: TRBV19; J gene: TRBJ2-5; CDR3 protein: CASSMVGAGETQYF; CDR3 DNA: TGTGCCAGTAGTATGGTGGGAGCTGGGGAGACCCAGTACTTC
D gene: TRBD2; clone size: once; V gene: TRBV2; J gene: TRBJ2-1; CDR3 protein: CASRKGLAGATSYNEQFF; CDR3 DNA: TGTGCCAGCAGAAAGGGACTAGCGGGGGCGACTTCCTACAATGAGCAGTTCTTC
D gene: NA; clone size: NA; V gene: TRBV19; J gene: TRBJ2-7; CDR3 protein: CASSRDTYNYEQYF; CDR3 DNA: TGTGCCAGTAGCCGGGACACGTATAACTACGAGCAGTACTTC
D gene: NA; clone size: NA; V gene: TRBV19; J gene: TRBJ2-3; CDR3 protein: CASNQQGTSTDTQYF; CDR3 DNA: TGTGCCAGTAACCAACAGGGGACTAGCACAGATACGCAGTATTTT
D gene: TRBD2; clone size: NA; V gene: TRBV11-1; J gene: TRBJ2-1; CDR3 protein: CASSQGLGDNEQFF; CDR3 DNA: TGTGCCAGCAGCCAAGGACTAGGAGACAATGAGCAGTTCTTC
D gene: TRBD2; clone size: NA; V gene: TRBV19; J gene: TRBJ2-3; CDR3 protein: CASSILGLAHTDTQYF; CDR3 DNA: TGTGCCAGTAGCATTCTCGGACTAGCGCACACAGATACGCAGTATTTT
D gene: NA; clone size: NA; V gene: TRBV7-2; J gene: TRBJ1-5; CDR3 protein: CASSLDRGNQPQHF; CDR3 DNA: TGTGCCAGCAGCTTAGACCGGGGAAATCAGCCCCAGCATTTT
D gene: NA; clone size: NA; V gene: TRBV3-1/TRBV3-2; J gene: TRBJ2-5; CDR3 protein: CASSQDLAAQETQYF; CDR3 DNA: TGTGCCAGCAGCCAAGACTTGGCGGCCCAAGAGACCCAGTACTTC
D gene: NA; clone size: once; V gene: TRBV27; J gene: TRBJ2-7; CDR3 protein: CASSPRGSDFSYEQYF; CDR3 DNA: TGTGCCAGCAGCCCTAGGGGTTCGGATTTCTCCTACGAGCAGTACTTC